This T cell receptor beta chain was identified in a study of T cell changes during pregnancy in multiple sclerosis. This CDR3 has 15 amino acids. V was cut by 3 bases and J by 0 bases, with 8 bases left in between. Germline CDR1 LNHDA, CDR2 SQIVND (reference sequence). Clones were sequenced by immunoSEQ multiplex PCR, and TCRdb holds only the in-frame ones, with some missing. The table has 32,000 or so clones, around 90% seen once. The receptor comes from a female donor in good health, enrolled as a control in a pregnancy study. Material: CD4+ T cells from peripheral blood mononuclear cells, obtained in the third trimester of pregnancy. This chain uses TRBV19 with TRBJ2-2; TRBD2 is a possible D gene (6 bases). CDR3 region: CASSILAANTGELFF. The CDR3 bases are TGTGCCAGTAGTATTTTAGCGGCGAACACCGGGGAGCTGTTTTTT.